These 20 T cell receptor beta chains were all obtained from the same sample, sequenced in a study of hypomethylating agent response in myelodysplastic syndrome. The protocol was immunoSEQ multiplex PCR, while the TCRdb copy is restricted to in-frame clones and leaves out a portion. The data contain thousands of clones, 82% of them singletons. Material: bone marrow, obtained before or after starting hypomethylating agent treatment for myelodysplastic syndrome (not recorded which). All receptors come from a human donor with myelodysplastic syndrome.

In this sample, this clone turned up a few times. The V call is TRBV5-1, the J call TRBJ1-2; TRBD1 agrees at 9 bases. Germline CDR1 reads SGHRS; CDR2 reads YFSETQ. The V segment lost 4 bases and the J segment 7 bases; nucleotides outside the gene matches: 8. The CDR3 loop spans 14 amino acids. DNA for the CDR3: TGCGCCAGCAGCGCGGGGACAGGGTACTCTGGCTACACCTTC. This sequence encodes CASSAGTGYSGYTF.

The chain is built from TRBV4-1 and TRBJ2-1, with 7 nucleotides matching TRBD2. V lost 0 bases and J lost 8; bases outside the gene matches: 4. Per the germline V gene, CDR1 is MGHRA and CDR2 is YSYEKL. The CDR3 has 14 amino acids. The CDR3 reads CASSQDGLEDEQFF. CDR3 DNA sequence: TGCGCCAGCAGCCAAGACGGACTAGAGGATGAGCAGTTCTTC.

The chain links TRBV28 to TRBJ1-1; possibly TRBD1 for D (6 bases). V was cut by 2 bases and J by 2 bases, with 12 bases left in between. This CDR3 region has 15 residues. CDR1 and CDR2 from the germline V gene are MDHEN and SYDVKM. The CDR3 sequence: CASSLGGAGNTEAFF. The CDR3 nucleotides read TGTGCCAGCAGTTTAGGGGGGGCGGGCAACACTGAAGCTTTCTTT.

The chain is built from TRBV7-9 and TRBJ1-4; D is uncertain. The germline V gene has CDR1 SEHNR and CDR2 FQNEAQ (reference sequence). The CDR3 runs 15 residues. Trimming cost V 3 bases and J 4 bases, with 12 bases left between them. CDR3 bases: TGTGCCAGCAGCTTGTGGCACGAAGTTAATGAAAAACTGTTTTTT. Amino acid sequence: CASSLWHEVNEKLFF. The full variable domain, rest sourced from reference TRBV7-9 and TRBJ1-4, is DTGVSQNPRHKITKRGQNVTFRCDPISEHNRLYWYRQTLGQGPEFLTYFQNEAQLEKSRLLSDRFSAERPKGSFSTLEIQRTEQGDSAMYLCASSLWHEVNEKLFFGSGTQLSVL.

CDR3 sequence reads: CAGQTVPDTQYF. The CDR3 bases are TGTGCCGGGCAAACTGTTCCAGATACGCAGTATTTT. This chain joins TRBV2 and TRBJ2-3; D uncertain. V was cut by 11 bases and J by 4 bases, with 13 bases left in between. This CDR3 is built from 12 residues. CDR1 SNHLY and CDR2 FYNNEI come from the germline V gene.

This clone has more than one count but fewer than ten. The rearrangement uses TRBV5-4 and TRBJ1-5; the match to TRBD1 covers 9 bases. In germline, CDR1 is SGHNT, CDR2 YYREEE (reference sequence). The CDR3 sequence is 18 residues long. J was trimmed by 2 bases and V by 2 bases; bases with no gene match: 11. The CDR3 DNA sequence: TGTGCCAGCAGCTTTGTAGGGCGGACAGGGGATCGCAATCAGCCCCAGCATTTT. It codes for CASSFVGRTGDRNQPQHF.

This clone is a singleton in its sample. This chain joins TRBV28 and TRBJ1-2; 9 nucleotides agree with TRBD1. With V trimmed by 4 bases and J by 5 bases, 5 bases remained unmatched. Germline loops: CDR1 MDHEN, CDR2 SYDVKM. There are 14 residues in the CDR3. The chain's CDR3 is CASSYRGQRYGYTF. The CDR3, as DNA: TGTGCCAGCAGTTACAGGGGGCAGAGGTATGGCTACACCTTC.

The CDR3 DNA is TGTGCTAGTGGTCCTTTGGTAGGGGGCAAAAACATTCAGTACTTC. It codes for CASGPLVGGKNIQYF. The rearrangement links TRBV12-5 to TRBJ2-4; TRBD1 is a possible D gene (6 bases). This CDR3 region has 15 residues. Germline loops: CDR1 LGHNT, CDR2 FRNRAP. Trimming cost V 5 bases and J 3 bases, with 14 bases left between them.

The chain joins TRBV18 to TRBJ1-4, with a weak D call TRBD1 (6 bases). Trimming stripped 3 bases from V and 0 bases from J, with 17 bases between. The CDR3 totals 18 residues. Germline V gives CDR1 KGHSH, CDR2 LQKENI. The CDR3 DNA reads TGTGCCAGCTCACCCTCCGGGGGGCTCGAAACAACTAATGAAAAACTGTTTTTT. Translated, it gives CASSPSGGLETTNEKLFF.

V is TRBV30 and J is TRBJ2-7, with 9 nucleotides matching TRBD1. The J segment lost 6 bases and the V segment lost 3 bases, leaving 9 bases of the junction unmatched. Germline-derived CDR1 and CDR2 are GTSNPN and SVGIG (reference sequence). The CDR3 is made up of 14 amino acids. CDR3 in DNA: TGTGCCTGGAGAGATACCTACAGGGGGCTCGAGCAGTACTTC. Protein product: CAWRDTYRGLEQYF.

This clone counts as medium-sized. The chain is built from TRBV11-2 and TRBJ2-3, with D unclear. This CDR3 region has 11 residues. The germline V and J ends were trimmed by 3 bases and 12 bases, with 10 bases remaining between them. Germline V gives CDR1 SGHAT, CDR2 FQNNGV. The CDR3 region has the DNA TGTGCCAGCAGCTTCGGTGGTTCTCAGTATTTT. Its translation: CASSFGGSQYF.

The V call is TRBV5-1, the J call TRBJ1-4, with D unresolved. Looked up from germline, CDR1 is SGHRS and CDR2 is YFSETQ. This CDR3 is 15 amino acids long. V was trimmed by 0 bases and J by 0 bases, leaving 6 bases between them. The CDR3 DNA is TGCGCCAGCAGCTTGGGAACACCAACTAATGAAAAACTGTTTTTT. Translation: CASSLGTPTNEKLFF.

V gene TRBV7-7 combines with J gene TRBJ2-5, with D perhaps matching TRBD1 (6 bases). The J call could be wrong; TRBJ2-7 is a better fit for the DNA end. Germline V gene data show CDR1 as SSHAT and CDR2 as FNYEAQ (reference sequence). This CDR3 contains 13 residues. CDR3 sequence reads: CASSFSGAHEQYF. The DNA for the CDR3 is TGTGCCAGCAGCTTCTCAGGGGCCCACGAGCAGTACTTC.

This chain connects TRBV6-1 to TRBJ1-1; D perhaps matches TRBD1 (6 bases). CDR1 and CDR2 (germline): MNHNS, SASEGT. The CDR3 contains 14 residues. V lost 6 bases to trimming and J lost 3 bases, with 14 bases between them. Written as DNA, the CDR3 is TGTGCCAGCAGGAGCACAGGGAGATACACTGAAGCTTTCTTT. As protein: CASRSTGRYTEAFF.

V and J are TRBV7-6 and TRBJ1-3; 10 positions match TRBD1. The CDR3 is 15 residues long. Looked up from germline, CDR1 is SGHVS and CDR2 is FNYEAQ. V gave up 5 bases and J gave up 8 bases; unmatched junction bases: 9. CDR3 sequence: CASSVRDRGADTIYF. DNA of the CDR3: TGTGCCAGCAGCGTCCGGGACAGGGGAGCGGACACCATATATTTT.

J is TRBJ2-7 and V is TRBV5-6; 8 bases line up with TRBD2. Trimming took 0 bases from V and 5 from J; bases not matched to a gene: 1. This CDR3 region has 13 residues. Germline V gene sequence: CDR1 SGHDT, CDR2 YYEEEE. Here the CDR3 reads CASSLASGHEQYF. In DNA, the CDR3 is TGTGCCAGCAGCTTGGCTAGCGGGCACGAGCAGTACTTC.

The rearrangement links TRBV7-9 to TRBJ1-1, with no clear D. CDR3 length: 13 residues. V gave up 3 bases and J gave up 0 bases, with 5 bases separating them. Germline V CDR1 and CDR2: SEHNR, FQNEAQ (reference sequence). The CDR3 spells CASSFGMNTEAFF. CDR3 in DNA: TGTGCCAGCAGCTTCGGGATGAACACTGAAGCTTTCTTT. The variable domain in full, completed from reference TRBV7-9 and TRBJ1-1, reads DTGVSQNPRHKITKRGQNVTFRCDPISEHNRLYWYRQTLGQGPEFLTYFQNEAQLEKSRLLSDRFSAERPKGSFSTLEIQRTEQGDSAMYLCASSFGMNTEAFFGQGTRLTVV.

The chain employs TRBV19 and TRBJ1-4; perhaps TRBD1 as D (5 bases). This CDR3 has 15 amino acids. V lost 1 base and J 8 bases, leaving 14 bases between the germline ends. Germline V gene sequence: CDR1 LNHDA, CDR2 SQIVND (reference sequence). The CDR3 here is CASSIGARVGEKLFF. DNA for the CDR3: TGTGCCAGTAGTATAGGGGCCAGGGTCGGCGAAAAACTGTTTTTT.

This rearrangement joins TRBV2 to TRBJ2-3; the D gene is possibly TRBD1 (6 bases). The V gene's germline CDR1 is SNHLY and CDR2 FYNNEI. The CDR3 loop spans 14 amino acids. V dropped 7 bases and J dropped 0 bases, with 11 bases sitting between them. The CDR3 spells CASTYTGSTDTQYF. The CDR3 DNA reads TGTGCCAGCACCTACACAGGGAGCACAGATACGCAGTATTTT. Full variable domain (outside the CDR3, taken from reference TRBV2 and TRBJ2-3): EPEVTQTPSHQVTQMGQEVILRCVPISNHLYFYWYRQILGQKVEFLVSFYNNEISEKSEIFDDQFSVERPDGSNFTLKIRSTKLEDSAMYFCASTYTGSTDTQYFGPGTRLTVL.

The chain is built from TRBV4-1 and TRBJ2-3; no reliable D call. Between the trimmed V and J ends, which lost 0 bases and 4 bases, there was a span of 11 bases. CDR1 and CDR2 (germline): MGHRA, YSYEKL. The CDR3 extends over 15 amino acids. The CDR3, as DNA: TGCGCCAGCAGCCAAGAGGAAGGGTTGGCAGATACGCAGTATTTT. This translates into CASSQEEGLADTQYF.